The clone carrying this T cell receptor (beta chain) was seen a single time. The germline gives CDR1 SGHTA, CDR2 FQGNSA. The CDR3 totals 12 residues. V gave up 2 bases and J gave up 9 bases, with 8 bases separating them. Those enrolled in Seattle joined during active infection and were followed longitudinally afterward. Libraries were prepared by immunoSEQ multiplex PCR; TCRdb keeps only in-frame clonotypes and omits some of them. The data contain 250,000 to 350,000 clones, approximately 87% of them singletons. This record belongs to a study of blood T cell repertoires in COVID-19. Study information: The United States, Italy and Spain were the sources of the acute and convalescent COVID-19 samples.

Sample: peripheral blood. The sequence was collected from a woman aged 25 to 45 with COVID-19, enrolled during active disease. The rearrangement links TRBV7-2 to TRBJ2-1; possible D gene TRBD2, 5 bases. The CDR3 region has the DNA TGTGCCAGCAGCTTACCTAGCAGTGAGCAGTTCTTC. Translating it yields CASSLPSSEQFF.